A selection of T cell receptor beta chains follows, all from one sample in a study of blood T cell repertoires in COVID-19. Libraries were prepared by immunoSEQ multiplex PCR; TCRdb keeps only in-frame clonotypes and omits some of them. The repertoire consists of hundreds of thousands of clones, with approximately 91% occurring once and the leading ten covering around 11%. The sequencing input was peripheral blood. The origin of the receptors is a woman under 40 with COVID-19, enrolled during active disease. The CDR3 runs from the conserved cysteine through the conserved F or W. The D gene is left open where the match is weak. The size entry is marked missing in some rows and otherwise reads once, few, many or a size class.

V gene: TRBV10-2
J gene: TRBJ1-5
D gene: TRBD1
clone size: -
CDR3 protein: CASSDRGPYSNQPQHF
CDR3 DNA: TGCGCCAGCAGTGACAGGGGGCCCTATAGCAATCAGCCCCAGCATTTT

V gene: TRBV5-6
J gene: TRBJ1-2
D gene: TRBD1
clone size: -
CDR3 protein: CASSPGTGAYGYTF
CDR3 DNA: TGTGCCAGCAGCCCCGGGACAGGGGCGTATGGCTACACCTTC

V gene: TRBV29-1
J gene: TRBJ1-5
D gene: -
clone size: -
CDR3 protein: CSVARGSNQPQHF
CDR3 DNA: TGCAGCGTTGCTAGGGGTAGCAATCAGCCCCAGCATTTT

V gene: TRBV6-5
J gene: TRBJ1-3
D gene: -
clone size: -
CDR3 protein: CASSYSPLSGNTIYF
CDR3 DNA: TGTGCCAGCAGTTACAGCCCGCTCTCTGGAAACACCATATATTTT

V gene: TRBV10-2
J gene: TRBJ2-7
D gene: TRBD2
clone size: -
CDR3 protein: CASSEVSGRGYEQYF
CDR3 DNA: TGCGCCAGCAGTGAGGTTAGCGGGAGGGGGTACGAGCAGTACTTC

V gene: TRBV9
J gene: TRBJ1-4
D gene: -
clone size: -
CDR3 protein: CASSVQPQGGEKLFF
CDR3 DNA: TGTGCCAGCAGCGTACAGCCTCAGGGTGGGGAAAAACTGTTTTTT

V gene: TRBV30
J gene: TRBJ1-5
D gene: TRBD1
clone size: -
CDR3 protein: CAWAGQIHQPQHF
CDR3 DNA: TGTGCCTGGGCGGGACAGATTCATCAGCCCCAGCATTTT

V gene: TRBV3-1/TRBV3-2
J gene: TRBJ2-3
D gene: TRBD1
clone size: -
CDR3 protein: CASSRLGQGASTDTQYF
CDR3 DNA: TGTGCCAGCAGCCGCCTCGGACAGGGGGCGAGCACAGATACGCAGTATTTT

V gene: TRBV19
J gene: TRBJ2-1
D gene: -
clone size: -
CDR3 protein: CASSIDQGGQFF
CDR3 DNA: TGTGCCAGTAGTATAGATCAGGGGGGGCAGTTCTTC

V gene: TRBV6-5
J gene: TRBJ1-5
D gene: -
clone size: -
CDR3 protein: CASKREQGNQPQHF
CDR3 DNA: TGTGCCAGCAAGCGCGAACAGGGAAATCAGCCCCAGCATTTT

V gene: TRBV6-5
J gene: TRBJ1-1
D gene: TRBD1
clone size: -
CDR3 protein: CASSYPGQGDTEAFF
CDR3 DNA: TGTGCCAGCAGTTACCCTGGACAGGGGGATACTGAAGCTTTCTTT

V gene: TRBV27
J gene: TRBJ1-1
D gene: -
clone size: -
CDR3 protein: CASSPREGMNTEAFF
CDR3 DNA: TGTGCCAGCAGTCCCCGGGAGGGGATGAACACTGAAGCTTTCTTT

V gene: TRBV27
J gene: TRBJ1-6
D gene: -
clone size: few
CDR3 protein: CASSLEGLDNSPLHF
CDR3 DNA: TGTGCCAGCAGTTTGGAGGGCCTCGATAATTCACCCCTCCACTTT

V gene: TRBV9
J gene: TRBJ2-7
D gene: -
clone size: once
CDR3 protein: CASSVAAVPGDEQYF
CDR3 DNA: TGTGCCAGCAGCGTAGCGGCGGTTCCAGGGGACGAGCAGTACTTC

V gene: TRBV19
J gene: TRBJ2-1
D gene: TRBD2
clone size: once
CDR3 protein: CASSGPSGSYNEQFF
CDR3 DNA: TGTGCCAGTAGTGGTCCTAGCGGGAGCTACAATGAGCAGTTCTTC

V gene: TRBV2
J gene: TRBJ1-5
D gene: TRBD1
clone size: -
CDR3 protein: CASSETGGSNQPQHF
CDR3 DNA: TGTGCCAGCAGTGAAACAGGGGGTAGCAATCAGCCCCAGCATTTT

V gene: TRBV5-1
J gene: TRBJ2-2
D gene: -
clone size: -
CDR3 protein: CASRLNTNTGELFF
CDR3 DNA: TGCGCCAGCAGGTTGAACACAAACACCGGGGAGCTGTTTTTT

V gene: TRBV3-1/TRBV3-2
J gene: TRBJ1-5
D gene: -
clone size: -
CDR3 protein: CASSPEVGLGNQPQHF
CDR3 DNA: TGTGCCAGCAGCCCGGAGGTGGGTTTGGGCAATCAGCCCCAGCATTTT

V gene: TRBV5-1
J gene: TRBJ2-7
D gene: TRBD1
clone size: -
CDR3 protein: CASSPGQGVYEQYF
CDR3 DNA: TGCGCCAGCAGCCCAGGACAGGGGGTCTACGAGCAGTACTTC

V gene: TRBV7-9
J gene: TRBJ1-1
D gene: -
clone size: -
CDR3 protein: CASSLSQGGGTEAFF
CDR3 DNA: TGTGCCAGCAGCTTATCCCAGGGAGGAGGCACTGAAGCTTTCTTT

V gene: TRBV6-5
J gene: TRBJ2-7
D gene: TRBD2
clone size: -
CDR3 protein: CASSYTTSGSYEQYF
CDR3 DNA: TGTGCCAGCAGTTACACGACTAGCGGCTCCTACGAGCAGTACTTC

V gene: TRBV5-1
J gene: TRBJ1-1
D gene: TRBD1
clone size: -
CDR3 protein: CASSSRQGGTEAFF
CDR3 DNA: TGCGCCAGCAGCTCCCGACAGGGAGGAACTGAAGCTTTCTTT

V gene: TRBV7-2
J gene: TRBJ2-3
D gene: -
clone size: -
CDR3 protein: CASSSPFRTDTQYF
CDR3 DNA: TGTGCCAGCAGCTCCCCATTCCGCACAGATACGCAGTATTTT

V gene: TRBV6-2/TRBV6-3
J gene: TRBJ1-3
D gene: -
clone size: -
CDR3 protein: CASSYQGPGNTIYF
CDR3 DNA: TGTGCCAGCAGTTACCAGGGTCCCGGAAACACCATATATTTT

V gene: TRBV27
J gene: TRBJ1-5
D gene: -
clone size: -
CDR3 protein: CASSQTDQPQHF
CDR3 DNA: TGTGCCAGCAGCCAGACAGATCAGCCCCAGCATTTT

V gene: TRBV10-2
J gene: TRBJ2-1
D gene: TRBD1
clone size: -
CDR3 protein: CASSEVRAGGMGEQFF
CDR3 DNA: TGCGCCAGCAGTGAGGTTAGAGCAGGGGGCATGGGTGAGCAGTTCTTC

V gene: TRBV30
J gene: TRBJ1-1
D gene: -
clone size: -
CDR3 protein: CAWSEFGEAFF
CDR3 DNA: TGTGCCTGGAGTGAGTTCGGTGAAGCTTTCTTT

V gene: TRBV28
J gene: TRBJ2-7
D gene: -
clone size: few
CDR3 protein: CASSLGSSEQYF
CDR3 DNA: TGTGCCAGCAGCCTTGGTTCCAGCGAGCAGTACTTC

V gene: TRBV4-1
J gene: TRBJ1-1
D gene: -
clone size: -
CDR3 protein: CASSLGGTGAFF
CDR3 DNA: TGCGCCAGCAGCCTGGGGGGTACGGGAGCTTTCTTT

V gene: TRBV11-1
J gene: TRBJ1-6
D gene: TRBD1
clone size: -
CDR3 protein: CASSPGTGANNSPLHF
CDR3 DNA: TGTGCCAGCAGCCCGGGGACAGGGGCCAATAATTCACCCCTCCACTTT

V gene: TRBV19
J gene: TRBJ2-1
D gene: TRBD2
clone size: once
CDR3 protein: CASNSAGAYNEQFF
CDR3 DNA: TGTGCCAGTAATAGTGCGGGAGCCTACAATGAGCAGTTCTTC

V gene: TRBV6-5
J gene: TRBJ2-7
D gene: TRBD2
clone size: -
CDR3 protein: CASSLAGGRYEQYF
CDR3 DNA: TGTGCCAGCTCCCTAGCGGGAGGGCGCTACGAGCAGTACTTC

V gene: TRBV28
J gene: TRBJ2-7
D gene: TRBD2
clone size: -
CDR3 protein: CASSFSAGGWEQYF
CDR3 DNA: TGTGCCAGCAGTTTTTCGGCGGGAGGATGGGAGCAGTACTTC

V gene: TRBV6-5
J gene: TRBJ2-1
D gene: TRBD2
clone size: -
CDR3 protein: CASTAGGSYEQFF
CDR3 DNA: TGTGCCAGCACCGCGGGAGGATCGTACGAGCAGTTCTTC

V gene: TRBV6-1
J gene: TRBJ1-5
D gene: TRBD1
clone size: -
CDR3 protein: CASSEGQSNQPQHF
CDR3 DNA: TGTGCCAGCAGTGAGGGACAGTCCAATCAGCCCCAGCATTTT

V gene: TRBV4-3
J gene: TRBJ2-7
D gene: TRBD2
clone size: -
CDR3 protein: CASSQGASGRYLSYEQYF
CDR3 DNA: TGCGCCAGCAGCCAAGGGGCTAGCGGGAGGTATCTATCCTACGAGCAGTACTTC

V gene: TRBV18
J gene: TRBJ2-7
D gene: TRBD2
clone size: -
CDR3 protein: CASSPLGASGKAVEQYF
CDR3 DNA: TGTGCCAGCTCACCACTGGGGGCTAGCGGGAAGGCTGTCGAGCAGTACTTC

V gene: TRBV6-6
J gene: TRBJ2-7
D gene: TRBD1
clone size: -
CDR3 protein: CASSRTGVDEQYF
CDR3 DNA: TGTGCCAGCAGTCGGACAGGGGTTGACGAGCAGTACTTC

V gene: TRBV28
J gene: TRBJ2-2
D gene: -
clone size: -
CDR3 protein: CASRRGRNTGELFF
CDR3 DNA: TGTGCCAGCAGGCGGGGACGGAACACCGGGGAGCTGTTTTTT

V gene: TRBV7-9
J gene: TRBJ1-3
D gene: TRBD1
clone size: few
CDR3 protein: CASSSDRRSGNTIYF
CDR3 DNA: TGTGCCAGCAGCTCGGACAGGAGATCTGGAAACACCATATATTTT

V gene: TRBV27
J gene: TRBJ2-7
D gene: -
clone size: -
CDR3 protein: CASSPFRETNYEQYF
CDR3 DNA: TGTGCCAGCAGTCCGTTTCGTGAAACAAACTACGAGCAGTACTTC

V gene: TRBV27
J gene: TRBJ1-5
D gene: TRBD1
clone size: few
CDR3 protein: CASSLLSPGGGGQPQHF
CDR3 DNA: TGTGCCAGCAGTTTACTTAGCCCAGGGGGCGGGGGTCAGCCCCAGCATTTT

V gene: TRBV14
J gene: TRBJ2-1
D gene: TRBD2
clone size: once
CDR3 protein: CASSFRGGTDSYNEQFF
CDR3 DNA: TGTGCCAGCAGCTTTCGGGGGGGAACTGACTCCTACAATGAGCAGTTCTTC

V gene: TRBV11-3
J gene: TRBJ2-3
D gene: -
clone size: -
CDR3 protein: CASRGPYTDTQYF
CDR3 DNA: TGTGCCAGCAGGGGGCCGTACACAGATACGCAGTATTTT

V gene: TRBV7-3
J gene: TRBJ1-6
D gene: TRBD1
clone size: few
CDR3 protein: CASSSQGWNSPLHF
CDR3 DNA: TGTGCCAGCAGCTCACAGGGGTGGAATTCACCCCTCCACTTT

V gene: TRBV10-1
J gene: TRBJ1-1
D gene: -
clone size: -
CDR3 protein: CASSERVNTEAFF
CDR3 DNA: TGCGCCAGCAGTGAACGGGTGAACACTGAAGCTTTCTTT

V gene: TRBV7-3
J gene: TRBJ1-1
D gene: TRBD1
clone size: -
CDR3 protein: CASSITGGAITEAFF
CDR3 DNA: TGTGCCAGCAGCATCACAGGGGGTGCGATTACTGAAGCTTTCTTT

V gene: TRBV2
J gene: TRBJ2-1
D gene: TRBD1
clone size: -
CDR3 protein: CASSPDRGSNEQFF
CDR3 DNA: TGTGCCAGCAGCCCGGACAGGGGATCAAATGAGCAGTTCTTC

V gene: TRBV28
J gene: TRBJ2-1
D gene: TRBD2
clone size: -
CDR3 protein: CASSLSKFGREAQDEQFF
CDR3 DNA: TGTGCCAGCAGTTTATCGAAGTTCGGGCGGGAGGCTCAGGATGAGCAGTTCTTC

V gene: TRBV10-2
J gene: TRBJ2-7
D gene: -
clone size: -
CDR3 protein: CASSERLEIYEQYF
CDR3 DNA: TGCGCCAGCAGTGAGCGACTAGAAATCTACGAGCAGTACTTC

V gene: TRBV2
J gene: TRBJ2-7
D gene: TRBD1
clone size: -
CDR3 protein: CASSDIGTGSGEQYF
CDR3 DNA: TGTGCCAGCAGTGATATAGGGACAGGGTCGGGGGAGCAGTACTTC

V gene: TRBV3-1/TRBV3-2
J gene: TRBJ2-1
D gene: -
clone size: -
CDR3 protein: CASCSSYNEQFF
CDR3 DNA: TGTGCCAGCTGCAGCTCCTACAATGAGCAGTTCTTC